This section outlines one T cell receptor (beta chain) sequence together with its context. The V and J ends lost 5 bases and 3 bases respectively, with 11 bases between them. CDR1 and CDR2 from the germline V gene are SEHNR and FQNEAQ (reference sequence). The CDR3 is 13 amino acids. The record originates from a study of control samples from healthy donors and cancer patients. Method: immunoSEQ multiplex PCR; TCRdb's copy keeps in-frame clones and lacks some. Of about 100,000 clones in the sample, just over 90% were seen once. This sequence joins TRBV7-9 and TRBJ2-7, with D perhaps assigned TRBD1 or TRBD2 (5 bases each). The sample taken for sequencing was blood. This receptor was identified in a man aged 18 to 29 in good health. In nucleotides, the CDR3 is TGTGCCAGCAGCCTTCCTGGGGGCTACGAGCAGTACTTC. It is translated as CASSLPGGYEQYF.